This passage covers 27 T cell receptor beta chains from one sample sequenced in a study of control samples from healthy donors and cancer patients. Sequenced by immunoSEQ multiplex PCR; TCRdb stores in-frame clones only, minus some. This sample has 100,000 to 150,000 clones, with around 93% found just once. Source material: PBMCs. The receptor set was obtained from a man in his forties or fifties with head and neck cancer.

V and J are TRBV2 and TRBJ2-7; tentatively, D is TRBD1 (6 bases). Trimming took 10 bases from V and 2 from J, leaving 12 bases between them. CDR3 length equals 12 residues. Germline loops: CDR1 SNHLY, CDR2 FYNNEI. CDR3 loop: CATGTLTYEQYF. The CDR3 region has the DNA TGTGCCACCGGGACACTGACCTACGAGCAGTACTTC.

In DNA, the CDR3 is TGTGGTTCGCGCGGGCTAAGCTCTGGAAACACCATATATTTT. It yields the protein CGSRGLSSGNTIYF. The J gene is TRBJ1-3, the V gene TRBV19; D ambiguous. Germline-derived CDR1 and CDR2 are LNHDA and SQIVND (reference sequence). This CDR3 has 14 residues.

The CDR3 sequence: CASSKGTNTEAFF. In DNA form, the CDR3 reads TGTGCCAGCAGCAAGGGTACCAACACTGAAGCTTTCTTT. J is TRBJ1-1 and V is TRBV11-3; the D is unclear. Germline V gene sequence: CDR1 SGHNT, CDR2 YENEEA. The V and J ends lost 5 bases and 2 bases respectively, with 9 bases between them. The CDR3 is 13 amino acids. Variable domain in full (rest from reference TRBV11-3 and TRBJ1-1): EAGVVQSPRYKIIEKKQPVAFWCNPISGHNTLYWYLQNLGQGPELLIRYENEEAVDDSQLPKDRFSAERLKGVDSTLKIQPAELGDSAVYLCASSKGTNTEAFFGQGTRLTVV.

In this sample, this clone turned up a few times. The chain joins TRBV11-2 to TRBJ1-1; tentatively, D is TRBD1 (5 bases). The CDR3 has 15 amino acids. CDR1 is SGHAT, CDR2 FQNNGV, per germline. Trimming took 11 bases from V and 0 from J, leaving 19 bases between them. DNA for the CDR3: TGTGCCTATGCCGGGGGTAGGCGCATGAACACTGAAGCTTTCTTT. Its translation is CAYAGGRRMNTEAFF. The variable domain in full, completed from reference TRBV11-2 and TRBJ1-1, reads EAGVAQSPRYKIIEKRQSVAFWCNPISGHATLYWYQQILGQGPKLLIQFQNNGVVDDSQLPKDRFSAERLKGVDSTLKIQPAKLEDSAVYLCAYAGGRRMNTEAFFGQGTRLTVV.

The CDR3 DNA reads as TGTGCCAGCAGCTTAGCGCAGGCAGGGAAGGTGACAGATACGCAGTATTTT. Its translation: CASSLAQAGKVTDTQYF. The V and J genes are TRBV7-9 and TRBJ2-3; perhaps TRBD1 as D (5 bases). The CDR3 covers 17 residues. V was cut by 0 bases and J by 3 bases, with 16 bases left in between. Germline-derived CDR1 and CDR2 are SEHNR and FQNEAQ (reference sequence).

V is TRBV25-1 and J is TRBJ1-2, with D tentatively TRBD1 (5 bases). This CDR3 contains 13 residues. Trimming pared 3 bases from V and 4 bases from J, leaving 9 bases between. Germline V CDR1 and CDR2: MGHDK, SYGVNS. CDR3 protein: CASSDTGTYGYTF. Here the CDR3 DNA reads TGTGCCAGCAGTGATACAGGAACCTATGGCTACACCTTC.

The chain carries TRBV12-3 or TRBV12-4 and TRBJ2-3; D is perhaps TRBD2 (6 bases). V dropped 4 bases and J dropped 1 base, with 6 bases sitting between them. This CDR3 comprises 13 residues. CDR3 sequence reads: CASSWGGTDTQYF. CDR3 coding DNA: TGTGCCAGCAGTTGGGGGGGCACAGATACGCAGTATTTT.

The chain employs TRBV7-8 and TRBJ1-1; D is unresolved. The CDR3 extends over 13 amino acids. With 5 bases removed from V and 1 base from J, the gap between germline ends came to 8 bases. Germline-derived CDR1 and CDR2 are SGHVS and FQNEAQ. The CDR3 loop is CASSETSNTEAFF. CDR3 coding DNA: TGTGCCAGCAGCGAAACATCGAACACTGAAGCTTTCTTT.

The rearrangement joins TRBV18 to TRBJ1-6; TRBD1 matches at 10 bases. This CDR3 is built from 14 residues. Germline V gene data show CDR1 as KGHSH and CDR2 as LQKENI. Germline trimming cut 6 bases from V and 7 bases from J; bases unmatched to any gene: 3. The CDR3 nucleotides read TGTGCCAGCTCCCCGGGACAGGGGAATTCACCCCTCCACTTT. Its protein product is CASSPGQGNSPLHF. The complete variable domain, with remaining parts taken from reference TRBV18 and TRBJ1-6, reads NAGVMQNPRHLVRRRGQEARLRCSPMKGHSHVYWYRQLPEEGLKFMVYLQKENIIDESGMPKERFSAEFPKEGPSILRIQQVVRGDSAAYFCASSPGQGNSPLHFGNGTRLTVT.

The chain couples TRBV7-3 to TRBJ1-2; no reliable D call. Trimming pared 4 bases from V and 8 bases from J, leaving 20 bases between. The CDR3 length is 15 residues. CDR1 and CDR2 (germline): SGHTA, FQGTGA. The CDR3 region is CASSSSTLGKGGYTF. The CDR3, as DNA: TGTGCCAGCAGCTCCTCGACCCTGGGAAAAGGAGGCTACACCTTC.

CDR3 amino acids: CASSQGGRTEAFF. The DNA for the CDR3 is TGTGCCAGCAGCCAAGGGGGTAGGACTGAAGCTTTCTTT. This chain joins TRBV3-1 (or the pseudogene TRBV3-2) and TRBJ1-1; D unclear. Trimming shortened V by 1 base and J by 5 bases, and 8 bases separated the two germline ends. In germline, CDR1 is LGHDT, CDR2 YNNKEL (reference sequence). The CDR3 is 13 amino acids.

CDR3 residues: CASSMAAGLGNEQYF. The CDR3 region has the DNA TGTGCCAGTAGTATGGCGGCAGGGTTAGGAAACGAGCAGTACTTC. The J gene is TRBJ2-7, the V gene TRBV19, with D perhaps TRBD1 (5 bases). V gave up 3 bases and J gave up 5 bases, with 17 bases separating them. The germline V gene encodes CDR1 LNHDA and CDR2 SQIVND (reference sequence). The CDR3 is made up of 15 amino acids.

The chain has TRBV18 and TRBJ2-5; D not resolved. Germline V gene sequence: CDR1 KGHSH, CDR2 LQKENI. The germline V and J ends were trimmed by 4 bases and 3 bases, with 6 bases remaining between them. The CDR3 covers 12 residues. The CDR3 DNA reads TGTGCCAGCTCACGAGAAGAAGAGACCCAGTACTTC. Its translation is CASSREEETQYF.

The V and J genes are TRBV7-2 and TRBJ2-7, with 9 bases fitting TRBD1. The J segment lost 1 base and the V segment lost 6 bases, leaving 7 bases of the junction unmatched. Per the germline V gene, CDR1 is SGHTA and CDR2 is FQGNSA. This CDR3 spans 15 amino acids. For the CDR3, the DNA is TGTGCCAGCAGGGAAGGCGGGACAGGGTCCTACGAGCAGTACTTC. Amino acids: CASREGGTGSYEQYF.

The chain employs TRBV9 and TRBJ1-2, with D hard to call. In germline, CDR1 is SGDLS, CDR2 YYNGEE. Trimming pared 4 bases from V and 0 bases from J, leaving 13 bases between. This CDR3 region has 15 residues. CDR3 region: CASSPPETSNYGYTF. In DNA, the CDR3 is TGTGCCAGCAGCCCCCCGGAGACCTCTAACTATGGCTACACCTTC.

The V gene is TRBV9, the J gene TRBJ1-2; no firm D call. This CDR3 contains 13 residues. Germline V gene data show CDR1 as SGDLS and CDR2 as YYNGEE. V lost 2 bases, J lost 1 base, and 6 bases lay in between. CDR3 DNA sequence: TGTGCCAGCAGCGTCAGGCTTAACTATGGCTACACCTTC. This translates into CASSVRLNYGYTF.

The V and J genes are TRBV5-6 and TRBJ1-4; 7 bases map to TRBD1. After removal of 4 bases from V and 3 bases from J, the junction contained 6 bases not matched to a gene. This CDR3 contains 15 residues. From germline, CDR1 is SGHDT and CDR2 YYEEEE. CDR3 bases: TGTGCCAGCAGCGCTACCGGGACAGCTAATGAAAAACTGTTTTTT. Residues: CASSATGTANEKLFF. The entire variable domain, with the rest obtained from reference TRBV5-6 and TRBJ1-4, is as follows: DAGVTQSPTHLIKTRGQQVTLRCSPKSGHDTVSWYQQALGQGPQFIFQYYEEEERQRGNFPDRFSGHQFPNYSSELNVNALLLGDSALYLCASSATGTANEKLFFGSGTQLSVL.

The chain links TRBV7-9 to TRBJ2-3; D unresolved. This CDR3 has 12 residues. V dropped 11 bases and J dropped 5 bases, with 14 bases sitting between them. Germline-derived CDR1 and CDR2 are SEHNR and FQNEAQ (reference sequence). CDR3 in DNA: TGTGCCTGCGGTTCTGGGGTAGATACGCAGTATTTT. Translated: CACGSGVDTQYF.

This chain joins TRBV28 and TRBJ1-5, with 8 positions matching TRBD1. This CDR3 region has 15 residues. CDR1 is MDHEN, CDR2 SYDVKM, per germline. V lost 5 bases to trimming and J lost 2 bases; unmatched junction nucleotides: 5. CDR3 loop: CASSPQGAGNQPQHF. The DNA for the CDR3 is TGTGCCAGCAGTCCGCAGGGGGCGGGCAATCAGCCCCAGCATTTT.

V and J are TRBV27 and TRBJ1-6; D is perhaps TRBD1 (5 bases). The germline V and J ends were trimmed by 3 bases and 0 bases, with 9 bases remaining between them. Germline loops: CDR1 MNHEY, CDR2 SMNVEV (reference sequence). There are 16 residues in the CDR3. The CDR3 loop is CASSFRQSSYNSPLHF. CDR3 DNA sequence: TGTGCCAGCAGTTTCCGACAGAGCTCCTATAATTCACCCCTCCACTTT.

This clone was seen once. The rearrangement links TRBV6-1 to TRBJ2-3; D gene uncertain. Germline V gives CDR1 MNHNS, CDR2 SASEGT. Between the trimmed V and J ends, which lost 1 base and 6 bases, there was a span of 8 bases. This CDR3 comprises 13 residues. The CDR3 sequence: CASSEGAPDTQYF. The CDR3 region has the DNA TGTGCCAGCAGTGAAGGAGCTCCCGATACGCAGTATTTT.

The gene calls are TRBV6-6 and TRBJ2-7; D not resolved. CDR1 MNHNY and CDR2 SVGAGI come from the germline V gene (reference sequence). The CDR3 has 15 amino acids. V was cut by 3 bases and J by 3 bases, with 15 bases left in between. The CDR3 sequence: CASSYLSGNDYEQYF. For the CDR3, the DNA is TGTGCCAGCAGTTATCTCTCTGGGAATGACTACGAGCAGTACTTC.

This clone was recorded once. The V gene is TRBV6-2 or TRBV6-3, the J gene TRBJ1-1; D gene uncertain. Per germline, CDR1 MNHEY and CDR2 SVGEGT. The CDR3 is 14 residues long. Trimming took 6 bases from V and 1 from J, leaving 12 bases between them. The CDR3 here is CASSIRLPNTEAFF. The CDR3 nucleotides are TGTGCCAGCAGCATACGGCTCCCGAACACTGAAGCTTTCTTT.

This clone has a handful of counts. The chain employs TRBV7-2 and TRBJ2-1; TRBD2 might be the D (5 bases). Germline values: CDR1 SGHTA, CDR2 FQGNSA. This CDR3 region has 13 residues. Trimming removed 0 bases at V and 10 bases at J, with 10 bases between. CDR3 region: CASSLAEAREQFF. In nucleotides, the CDR3 is TGTGCCAGCAGCTTAGCGGAGGCCCGAGAGCAGTTCTTC.

The rearrangement joins TRBV4-3 to TRBJ2-4; 10 positions agree with TRBD2. This CDR3 has 21 amino acids. CDR1 and CDR2 (germline): LGHNA, YSLEER. J was trimmed by 1 base and V by 0 bases; bases with no gene match: 15. CDR3 in amino acids: CASSQDPPGSGGAAAKNIQYF. CDR3 coding DNA: TGCGCCAGCAGCCAAGACCCCCCCGGAAGCGGGGGGGCCGCGGCCAAAAACATTCAGTACTTC.

The sample holds one count of this clone. The chain links TRBV4-3 to TRBJ2-5, with D perhaps TRBD2 (5 bases). This CDR3 has 15 amino acids. Germline V gene lookup returns CDR1 LGHNA and CDR2 YSLEER. Between the trimmed V and J ends, which lost 1 base and 2 bases, there was a span of 11 bases. CDR3 amino acids: CASSQARTRQETQYF. DNA for the CDR3: TGCGCCAGCAGCCAAGCCAGGACTCGGCAAGAGACCCAGTACTTC.

V is TRBV19 and J is TRBJ1-1; 8 bases are shared with TRBD1. CDR3 length: 15 amino acids. Trimming took 6 bases from V and 3 from J; bases not matched to a gene: 9. Per the germline V gene, CDR1 is LNHDA and CDR2 is SQIVND (reference sequence). The CDR3 nucleotides read TGTGCCAGTAGGCTCGGGACAGGATCGTACACTGAAGCTTTCTTT. Translation: CASRLGTGSYTEAFF.